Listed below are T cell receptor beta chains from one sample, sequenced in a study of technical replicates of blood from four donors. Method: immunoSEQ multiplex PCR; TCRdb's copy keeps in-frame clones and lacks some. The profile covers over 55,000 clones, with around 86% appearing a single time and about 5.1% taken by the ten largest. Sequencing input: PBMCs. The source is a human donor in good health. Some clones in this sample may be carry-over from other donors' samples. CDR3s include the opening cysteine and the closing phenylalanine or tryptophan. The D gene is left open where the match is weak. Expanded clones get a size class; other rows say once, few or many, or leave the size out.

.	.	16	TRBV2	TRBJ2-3	TGTGCCAGCAGTGACTTGCGGAGGATAAACACAGATACGCAGTATTTT	CASSDLRRINTDTQYF
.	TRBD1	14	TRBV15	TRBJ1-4	TGTGCCACCAGCAGAGGGACAGGGAGTGAAAAACTGTTTTTT	CATSRGTGSEKLFF
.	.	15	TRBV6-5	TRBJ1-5	TGTGCCAGCAGTTTAAACGGGGGTAGCAATCAGCCCCAGCATTTT	CASSLNGGSNQPQHF
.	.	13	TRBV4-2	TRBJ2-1	TGTGCCAGCAGCCAAGGAGGAGGAAATGAGCAGTTCTTC	CASSQGGGNEQFF
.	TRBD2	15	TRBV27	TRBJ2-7	TGTGCCAGTTCCGGGACTAGCGGGGCGACCTACGAGCAGTACTTC	CASSGTSGATYEQYF
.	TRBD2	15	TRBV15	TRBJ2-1	TGTGCCACCAGCAGAGTTAGCGGGACTTACAATGAGCAGTTCTTC	CATSRVSGTYNEQFF
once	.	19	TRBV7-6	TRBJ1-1	TGTGCCAGCAGCCCTAGTTTTCAGCCCTTGGGGCGAATGAACACTGAAGCTTTCTTT	CASSPSFQPLGRMNTEAFF
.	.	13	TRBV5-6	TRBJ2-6	TGTGCCAGCAGCTCGGACAGAACCAACGTCCTGACTTTC	CASSSDRTNVLTF
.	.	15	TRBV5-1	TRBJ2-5	TGCGCCAGCAGCTTGAGCGGTCAGGACCTAAAGACCCAGTACTTC	CASSLSGQDLKTQYF
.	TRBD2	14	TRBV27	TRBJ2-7	TGTGCCAGCAGTTTAGTAGCGGGGACCTACGAGCAGTACTTC	CASSLVAGTYEQYF
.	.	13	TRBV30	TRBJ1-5	TGTGCCTGGAGTTGGCGGGGCAATCAGCCCCAGCATTTT	CAWSWRGNQPQHF
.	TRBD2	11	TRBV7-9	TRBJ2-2	TGTGCCGGCGGGGGGGCCGGGGAGCTGTTTTTT	CAGGGAGELFF
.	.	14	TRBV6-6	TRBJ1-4	TGTGCCAGCACCCGGGGGTTGTCTAATGAAAAACTGTTTTTT	CASTRGLSNEKLFF
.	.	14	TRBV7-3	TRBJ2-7	TGTGCCAGCAGCTTACTGAGCGGTCCATACGAGCAGTACTTC	CASSLLSGPYEQYF
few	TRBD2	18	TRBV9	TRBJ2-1	TGTGCCAGCAGCGTACCTTCTAGCGGATTAAGCTCCTACAATGAGCAGTTCTTC	CASSVPSSGLSSYNEQFF
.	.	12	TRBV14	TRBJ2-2	TGTGCCAGCAGCCATATGCGCGGGGAGCTGTTTTTT	CASSHMRGELFF
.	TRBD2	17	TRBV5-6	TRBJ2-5	TGTGCCAGCAGCTTTGAGCGGGGGGGCCTTATTACTGAGACCCAGTACTTC	CASSFERGGLITETQYF
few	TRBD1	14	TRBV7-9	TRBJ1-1	TGTGCCAGCAGCTTATTTGACAGGGGCCATGAAGCTTTCTTT	CASSLFDRGHEAFF
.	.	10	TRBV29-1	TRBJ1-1	TGCAGCGTGGAGGGGACTGAAGCTTTCTTT	CSVEGTEAFF
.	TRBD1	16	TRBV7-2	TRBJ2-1	TGTGCCAGCAGCCCCAGAGGGGGACAGGGGGCTAATGAGCAGTTCTTC	CASSPRGGQGANEQFF
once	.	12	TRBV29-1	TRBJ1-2	TGCAGCGTTGAGGGTAGGGGCTATGGCTACACCTTC	CSVEGRGYGYTF
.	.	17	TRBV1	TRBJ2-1	TGCACCAGCAGTCTTCAGCCCCGACTAGCGGAGGGAGATGAGCAGTTCTTC	CTSSLQPRLAEGDEQFF
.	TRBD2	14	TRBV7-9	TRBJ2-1	TGTGCCAGCAGCCACCGGGAGGGCTACAATGAGCAGTTCTTC	CASSHREGYNEQFF
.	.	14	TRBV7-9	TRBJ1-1	TGTGCCAGCAGCTTAGCGCCGGGGGGGACTGAAGCTTTCTTT	CASSLAPGGTEAFF
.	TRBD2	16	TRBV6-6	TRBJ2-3	TGTGCCACCGGGACTAGCGGGGGGCGAGGCACAGATACGCAGTATTTT	CATGTSGGRGTDTQYF
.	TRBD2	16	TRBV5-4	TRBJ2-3	TGTGCCAGCAGCACGAGACTAGCGGGAAGCACAGATACGCAGTATTTT	CASSTRLAGSTDTQYF
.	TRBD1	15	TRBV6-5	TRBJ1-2	TGTGCCAGCAGTTACCTGGGACAGGGCTTGGGTGGCTACACCTTC	CASSYLGQGLGGYTF
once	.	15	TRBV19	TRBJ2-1	TGTGCCAGTAGCGTCACAGGATTCTATTCGGATGAGCAGTTCTTC	CASSVTGFYSDEQFF
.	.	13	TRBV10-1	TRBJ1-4	TGCGCCAGCAGTGAACAGACTAATGAAAAACTGTTTTTT	CASSEQTNEKLFF